Listed below are T cell receptor beta chains from one sample, sequenced in a study of T cell clonotyping in hematopoietic cell transplantation. Some clones are missing from TCRdb's copy, which holds only in-frame ones; the method was immunoSEQ multiplex PCR. The sample contains approximately 70,000 clones, around 94% of which appear only once. Material: peripheral blood mononuclear cells. These receptors were collected from a man aged 50-60 years in good health. Some clones in this sample may be carry-over from other donors' samples. The CDR3 runs from the conserved cysteine through the conserved F or W. A D gene is named only where the DNA matches it firmly. Rows give clone size only sometimes, using once, few, many, or a class for an expanded clone.

D,J,size,V,DNA,CDR3
NA,TRBJ2-3,NA,TRBV7-2,TGTGCCAGCAGCTTAGATGGCACAGATACGCAGTATTTT,CASSLDGTDTQYF
NA,TRBJ1-5,NA,TRBV7-2,TGTGCCAGCAGCTTAGAAGGACTTAGCAATCAGCCCCAGCATTTT,CASSLEGLSNQPQHF
TRBD2,TRBJ2-7,once,TRBV10-3,TGTGCCATCAGTACCAGGACTAGCGGGAGTGTGTACGAGCAGTACTTC,CAISTRTSGSVYEQYF
TRBD1,TRBJ1-3,NA,TRBV2,TGTGCCAGCAGTGAGGACAGGGTTGGTGGAAACACCATATATTTT,CASSEDRVGGNTIYF
TRBD1,TRBJ1-2,NA,TRBV7-3,TGTGCCAGCAGCTTAACAAGCAGGGGGGACGGCTATGGCTACACCTTC,CASSLTSRGDGYGYTF
NA,TRBJ1-1,NA,TRBV6-5,TGTGCCAGCAGCAAGGGAGGGTGGACTGAAGCTTTCTTT,CASSKGGWTEAFF
NA,TRBJ2-2,NA,TRBV7-2,TGTGCCAGCAGCTTTGACACTGTCGGGGAGCTGTTTTTT,CASSFDTVGELFF
TRBD1,TRBJ1-5,NA,TRBV7-9,TGTGCCAGCTCACAGGGATGGGGACAGGGACCCAATCAGCCCCAGCATTTT,CASSQGWGQGPNQPQHF
NA,TRBJ1-4,NA,TRBV30,TGTGCCTGGAGCCTTCCCTCAACTAATGAAAAACTGTTTTTT,CAWSLPSTNEKLFF
NA,TRBJ2-7,once,TRBV6-6,TGTGCCAGCAGTTTTAAACCCGACGGACCCTACGAGCAGTACTTC,CASSFKPDGPYEQYF
NA,TRBJ1-5,few,TRBV27,TGTGCCAGCAGTTTCACCGGGACCAATCAGCCCCAGCATTTT,CASSFTGTNQPQHF
TRBD1,TRBJ2-7,NA,TRBV6-5,TGTGCCAGCAGCCGGACAGGCCTGATCTACGAGCAGTACTTC,CASSRTGLIYEQYF
NA,TRBJ1-1,NA,TRBV5-6,TGTGCCAGCAGCCCGGGACTGAACACTGAAGCTTTCTTT,CASSPGLNTEAFF
NA,TRBJ1-2,NA,TRBV9,TGTGCCAGCAGCGTAGGGTTTATTGGGGGGACACCTAACTATGGCTACACCTTC,CASSVGFIGGTPNYGYTF
NA,TRBJ1-2,NA,TRBV4-3,TGCGCCAGCAGCCAAGGGCCAGGGAGCGGCTATGGCTACACCTTC,CASSQGPGSGYGYTF
NA,TRBJ2-6,NA,TRBV4-2,TGTGCCATCCCGGGGCAGGGTGTAGGCCCTGGGGCCAACGTCCTGACTTTC,CAIPGQGVGPGANVLTF
TRBD1,TRBJ1-1,NA,TRBV30,TGTGCCTGGAGTGGACCAGGGACAGGGAACACTGAAGCTTTCTTT,CAWSGPGTGNTEAFF
NA,TRBJ2-5,NA,TRBV29-1,TGCAGCGTTGGGTGGCTGAGCCAAGAGACCCAGTACTTC,CSVGWLSQETQYF
NA,TRBJ2-5,NA,TRBV28,TGTGCCAGCAGCCGCCCGGATGTAAGAGAGACCCAGTACTTC,CASSRPDVRETQYF
TRBD2,TRBJ2-7,NA,TRBV4-1,TGCGCCAGCTCAACGGGCGGGAGGCCTTACGAGCAGTACTTC,CASSTGGRPYEQYF
TRBD1,TRBJ1-1,once,TRBV9,TGTGCCAGCAGCGTAGACCCCACTACAGGGGTGGTCACTGAAGCTTTCTTT,CASSVDPTTGVVTEAFF
NA,TRBJ1-1,NA,TRBV7-8,TGTGCCAGCAGTCAGGACATCCTTGTCATGCTTGCTTTCTTT,CASSQDILVMLAFF
NA,TRBJ1-2,NA,TRBV2,TGTGCCAGCAGTGAAGTGACAGAAAACTATGGCTACACCTTC,CASSEVTENYGYTF
NA,TRBJ1-1,NA,TRBV6-5,TGTGCCAGCAGTGGGGGGAACATTGAAGCTTTCTTT,CASSGGNIEAFF
NA,TRBJ2-2,NA,TRBV6-5,TGTGCCAGCAGTTACTCTGGAGGGGCGAACACCGGGGAGCTGTTTTTT,CASSYSGGANTGELFF
NA,TRBJ2-7,NA,TRBV6-1,TGTGCCAGCAGTGACTCTTCCTGGGACCACGAGCAGTACTTC,CASSDSSWDHEQYF
NA,TRBJ2-2,NA,TRBV9,TGTGCCAGCAGCGTAGCTGGACTTAACACCGGGGAGCTGTTTTTT,CASSVAGLNTGELFF
NA,TRBJ1-1,NA,TRBV29-1,TGCAGCGTTGGGGGGCTCACTGAAGCTTTCTTT,CSVGGLTEAFF
NA,TRBJ2-7,NA,TRBV28,TGTGCCAGCAGTTCCAATGTTAAGGGCTCCTACGAGCAGTACTTC,CASSSNVKGSYEQYF
NA,TRBJ2-3,NA,TRBV29-1,TGCAGCGTTGCTGTCTCTAGCACAGATACGCAGTATTTT,CSVAVSSTDTQYF